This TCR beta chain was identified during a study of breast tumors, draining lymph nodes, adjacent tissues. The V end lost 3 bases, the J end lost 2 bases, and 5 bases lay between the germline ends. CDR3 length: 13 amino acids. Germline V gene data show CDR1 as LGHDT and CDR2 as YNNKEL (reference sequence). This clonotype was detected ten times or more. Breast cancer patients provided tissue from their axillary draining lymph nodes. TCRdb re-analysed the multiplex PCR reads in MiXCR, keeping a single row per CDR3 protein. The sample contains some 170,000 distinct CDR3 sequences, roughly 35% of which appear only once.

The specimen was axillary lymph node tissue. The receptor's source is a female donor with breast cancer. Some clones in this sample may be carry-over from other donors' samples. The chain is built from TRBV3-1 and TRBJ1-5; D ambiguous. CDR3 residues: CASSQGGNQPQHF. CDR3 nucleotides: TGTGCCAGCAGCCAGGGAGGCAATCAGCCCCAGCATTTT.